This paragraph reports one TCR beta chain. Its antigen is still unknown. No quality values exist for individual bases; no much larger clone is one base distant. The blood samples were obtained from patients with leukemic cutaneous T cell lymphoma (Sezary syndrome) who were treated at a US cutaneous lymphoma program. Ficoll centrifugation was used to isolate peripheral blood mononuclear cells from the blood of patients. This specimen belongs to a study of IL-32 and malignant T cell survival in cutaneous lymphoma (TCRdb year 2021). At the level of the whole study: Whether the surviving TCR Vbeta+ T cells in IL-32 cultures were the malignant clone rather than benign T cells sharing that Vbeta was tested by high-throughput TCR sequencing. Samples from two CTCL donors were studied by high-throughput TCR sequencing, and IL-32beta was confirmed to support malignant T cell survival in vitro. Summary of the overall study and its limitations: TCR sequencing showed that malignant T cell TCRs persisted after in vitro culture with IL-32beta. The kinetics of enhanced malignant T cell survival in culture differed somewhat from one CTCL blood donor to another. IL-32beta appeared to promote malignant T cell survival in vitro by inducing large CD14+ antigen-presenting cells that lowered apoptosis. The methods did not state the exact culture duration for the TCR-sequenced samples.

Genomic DNA was extracted with the QIAamp DNA Mini kit and profiled by immunoSEQ using about 100-400 ng of DNA template. TCRdb provides this immuneACCESS table in a form limited to in-frame rearrangements. Some clones are lacking; in checked studies, under half of them reflect an unresolved V gene, and why the rest are absent is not known. The sample table holds around 2,200 clones, of which 82% were seen once. The top ten clonotypes cover approximately 50% of the sample. The CDR3, from cysteine to phenylalanine, totals 13 residues. The retained sequence is limited to the CDR3, 39 bases, with the frame set at the first base.

The sample was blood, taken on day 0. The clonotype originates from a human donor with cutaneous T cell lymphoma. The receptor chain draws on TRBV1 and TRBJ2-6. TRBV1 is reported as a pseudogene. The CDR3 amino acid sequence is: CTSSYLRANVLTF. The DNA is as follows: TGCACCAGCAGTTACCTTCGGGCCAACGTCCTGACTTTC.